The 21 T cell receptor beta chains reported below all come from one sample, sequenced in a study of metastatic and nonmetastatic thyroid tumors. MiXCR was used by TCRdb to re-call the PCR reads. The table lists 30,000 to 35,000 clones, roughly 22% of them singletons. No treatment of any kind had been given to any patient before thyroid surgery. Sequenced input: tumor tissue. Receptor source: a male donor with papillary thyroid cancer or a benign thyroid nodule (not recorded which). Some clones in this sample may be carry-over from other donors' samples.

This clone appeared many times. It may be a read error: a sequence one base away is much more abundant. V is TRBV14 and J is TRBJ2-1, with 14 bases lining up with TRBD2. V lost 5 bases to trimming and J lost 12 bases; unmatched junction nucleotides: 6. The CDR3 runs to 14 residues. Germline CDR1 is SGHDN and CDR2 is FVKESK. CDR3 loop: CASSLGLAGDGQFF. The CDR3 coding sequence is TGTGCCAGCAGCTTGGGACTAGCGGGAGATGGGCAGTTCTTC. Drawing the rest from reference TRBV14 and TRBJ2-1, the complete variable domain is EAGVTQFPSHSVIEKGQTVTLRCDPISGHDNLYWYRRVMGKEIKFLLHFVKESKQDESGMPNNRFLAERTGGTYSTLKVQPAELEDSGVYFCASSLGLAGDGQFFGPGTRLTVL.

This clone was detected only a few times. The CDR3 reads CASISQGHYGYTF. CDR3 in DNA: TGTGCCAGCATTTCACAGGGTCACTATGGCTACACCTTC. This rearrangement joins TRBV12-3 or TRBV12-4 to TRBJ1-2; D perhaps matches TRBD1 (6 bases). The ends were cut back, 7 bases at V and 3 bases at J, with 12 bases in the middle. This CDR3 comprises 13 residues.

V usage is TRBV20-1 and J usage is TRBJ2-7; the match to TRBD2 covers 11 bases. Unmatched junction bases numbered 6, after V lost 3 bases and J lost 2 bases. The CDR3 loop spans 15 amino acids. Germline V lookup: CDR1 DFQATT, CDR2 SNEGSKA (reference sequence). The CDR3, as DNA: TGCAGTGCTAGCGTTACTAGCGGGGGACCCTACGAGCAGTACTTC. Translated, it gives CSASVTSGGPYEQYF.

This clone was found many times. This chain links TRBV4-1 with TRBJ1-2; a weak D match, TRBD1 (5 bases). V lost 1 base to trimming and J lost 3 bases, with 12 bases between them. This CDR3 comprises 15 residues. Per the germline V gene, CDR1 is MGHRA and CDR2 is YSYEKL. The DNA for the CDR3 is TGCGCCAGCAGCCAAGGGCAAGGGGCGCACTATGGCTACACCTTC. Amino acids: CASSQGQGAHYGYTF.

This rearrangement joins TRBV2 to TRBJ2-7; D is perhaps TRBD1 or TRBD2 (6 bases each). The germline V gene has CDR1 SNHLY and CDR2 FYNNEI. This CDR3 spans 17 amino acids. With 0 bases removed from V and 3 bases from J, the gap between germline ends came to 18 bases. In DNA form, the CDR3 reads TGTGCCAGCAGTGAAGCAGAAGGGGGGCTTTTGGACTACGAGCAGTACTTC. Residues: CASSEAEGGLLDYEQYF.

This clone was counted ten times or more. The chain is built from TRBV15 and TRBJ1-4, with D possibly TRBD1 on 5 matching bases. Trimming removed 1 base from V and 3 bases from J, with 9 bases in between. The germline gives CDR1 LNHNV, CDR2 YYDKDF (reference sequence). The CDR3 totals 15 residues. The CDR3 DNA reads as TGTGCCACCAGCAGAGCCCAGGGACCTAATGAAAAACTGTTTTTT. It codes for CATSRAQGPNEKLFF.

This clone appeared many times. This rearrangement joins TRBV18 to TRBJ1-1; no clear D. This CDR3 comprises 13 residues. The V and J ends lost 6 bases and 5 bases respectively, with 13 bases between them. The germline V gene has CDR1 KGHSH and CDR2 LQKENI. Here the CDR3 DNA reads TGTGCCAGCTCCCCCGGTGGGGTAACTGAAGCTTTCTTT. Its protein is CASSPGGVTEAFF.

This clone was detected only once. The chain combines TRBV7-3 with TRBJ1-2, with 7 positions matching TRBD1. Germline lookup yields CDR1 SGHTA and CDR2 FQGTGA. With 4 bases clipped from V and 3 bases from J, the junction kept 14 bases outside the gene matches. There are 17 residues in the CDR3. This CDR3 reads CASSSTLIGQDYYGYTF. CDR3 DNA sequence: TGTGCCAGCAGCTCAACTTTAATAGGACAGGATTACTATGGCTACACCTTC. The complete variable domain, with remaining parts taken from reference TRBV7-3 and TRBJ1-2, reads GAGVSQTPSNKVTEKGKYVELRCDPISGHTALYWYRQSLGQGPEFLIYFQGTGAADDSGLPNDRFFAVRPEGSVSTLKIQRTERGDSAVYLCASSSTLIGQDYYGYTFGSGTRLTVV.

V is TRBV28 and J is TRBJ2-6; D possibly corresponds to TRBD1 (5 bases). CDR1 MDHEN and CDR2 SYDVKM come from the germline V gene. CDR3 size: 15 residues. The V end was cut by 7 bases, the J end by 19 bases, with 29 bases between. DNA of the CDR3: TGTGCCAGCAATTCACCCGGGTCTGGGGCCAACGTCTTTACTTTC. Its translation is CASNSPGSGANVFTF.

By share, this clone ranks as medium-sized. The J gene is TRBJ2-1, the V gene TRBV19, with D possibly matching TRBD1 (5 bases). The CDR3 contains 13 residues. V lost 6 bases to trimming and J lost 4 bases, with 10 bases between them. Germline CDR1 reads LNHDA; CDR2 reads SQIVND (reference sequence). This CDR3 reads CASSPGQYNEQFF. Here the CDR3 DNA reads TGTGCCAGTAGCCCCGGACAATACAATGAGCAGTTCTTC.

There are many counts of this clone. The chain employs TRBV6-6 and TRBJ1-1, with 8 nucleotides matching TRBD1. The CDR3 is 17 residues long. With 2 bases clipped from V and 3 bases from J, the junction kept 11 bases outside the gene matches. CDR1 MNHNY and CDR2 SVGAGI come from the germline V gene (reference sequence). The CDR3 DNA is TGTGCCAGCAGTTACCCACCTGGGACAGGTGGGTACACTGAAGCTTTCTTT. This sequence encodes CASSYPPGTGGYTEAFF.

This clone was counted many times. The chain joins TRBV4-1 to TRBJ2-7; 10 positions match TRBD1. The CDR3 consists of 13 residues. Per germline, CDR1 MGHRA and CDR2 YSYEKL. The V and J ends lost 4 bases and 7 bases, in that order; junction bases with no gene match: 4. The CDR3 DNA reads TGCGCCAGCAGCCCAGACAGGGGGCGGGAGCAGTACTTC. It translates to CASSPDRGREQYF.

This clone has ten or more counts. The chain joins TRBV19 to TRBJ1-4; possible D gene TRBD1, 5 bases. This CDR3 is built from 17 residues. V was pared by 5 bases and J by 0 bases, with 16 bases between. Germline CDR1 and CDR2: LNHDA and SQIVND (reference sequence). This CDR3 reads CASSLRRGAATNEKLFF. For the CDR3, the DNA is TGTGCCAGTAGTCTCCGTAGGGGAGCGGCAACTAATGAAAAACTGTTTTTT.

This clone was counted at least ten times. The V gene is TRBV20-1, the J gene TRBJ1-6, with 9 bases identical to TRBD1. Per germline, CDR1 DFQATT and CDR2 SNEGSKA (reference sequence). This CDR3 spans 15 amino acids. V lost 0 bases and J lost 9; bases outside the gene matches: 6. CDR3 sequence reads: CSARDVGQGSSPLHF. The CDR3, as DNA: TGCAGTGCTAGAGATGTGGGACAGGGTAGTTCACCCCTCCACTTT.

This clone has a count of ten or more. V is TRBV7-2 and J is TRBJ2-5, with D hard to call. Per germline, CDR1 SGHTA and CDR2 FQGNSA. The CDR3 totals 16 residues. V shed 5 bases and J shed 4 bases, with 20 bases lying between them. The CDR3 nucleotides are TGTGCCAGCAGCGTAGGTGTAGGCGCTCCTCGAGAGACCCAGTACTTC. It encodes CASSVGVGAPRETQYF.

This clone showed up many times. The rearrangement links TRBV15 to TRBJ2-4; no clear D gene. Germline loops: CDR1 LNHNV, CDR2 YYDKDF (reference sequence). The CDR3 covers 13 residues. Trimming removed 1 base from V and 8 bases from J, with 9 bases in between. The CDR3 DNA reads TGTGCCACCAGCAGAGTAATTGGGTACATTCAGTACTTC. Its protein product is CATSRVIGYIQYF.

The chain is built from TRBV11-2 and TRBJ2-1; 13 nucleotides align to TRBD2. CDR1 and CDR2 from the germline V gene are SGHAT and FQNNGV. This CDR3 has 18 amino acids. V gave up 1 base and J gave up 6 bases; unmatched junction bases: 9. CDR3 amino acids: CASSLGTSGGYSGNEQFF. The DNA for the CDR3 is TGTGCCAGCAGCTTAGGGACTAGCGGGGGATATTCGGGCAATGAGCAGTTCTTC.

Only a few counts were recorded for this clone. This chain uses TRBV19 with TRBJ2-7, with D possibly matching TRBD2 (5 bases). The V gene's germline CDR1 is LNHDA and CDR2 SQIVND (reference sequence). V lost 10 bases to trimming and J lost 3 bases, with 13 bases between them. The CDR3 contains 12 residues. The CDR3 DNA reads as TGTGCCACTGCGGACGGGATCTACGAGCAGTACTTC. Translated, it gives CATADGIYEQYF. The entire variable domain, with the rest obtained from reference TRBV19 and TRBJ2-7, is as follows: DGGITQSPKYLFRKEGQNVTLSCEQNLNHDAMYWYRQDPGQGLRLIYYSQIVNDFQKGDIAEGYSVSREKKESFPLTVTSAQKNPTAFYLCATADGIYEQYFGPGTRLTVT.

This clone showed up many times. The chain recombines TRBV28 with TRBJ2-7; TRBD2 is a possible D gene (6 bases). V gave up 3 bases and J gave up 4 bases, with 13 bases separating them. Germline CDR1 reads MDHEN; CDR2 reads SYDVKM. The CDR3 covers 14 residues. This CDR3 is CASSLGEAFYEQYF. The CDR3 bases are TGTGCCAGCAGTTTGGGGGAGGCGTTTTACGAGCAGTACTTC.

This clone was picked up a small number of times. The germline gene is not matched at one end of the junction; a read error may be the cause. This rearrangement joins TRBV28 to TRBJ2-7; the D gene is possibly TRBD2 (6 bases). CDR1 MDHEN and CDR2 SYDVKM come from the germline V gene. The length of the CDR3 is 13 residues. The DNA for the CDR3 is TGTGCCAGCAGCAGGCTAGCGTTTTACGAGCGGTACTTC. Protein sequence: CASSRLAFYERYF.

Many counts were recorded for this clone. V and J are TRBV11-3 and TRBJ2-1; D is undetermined. Germline CDR1 and CDR2: SGHNT and YENEEA. The length of the CDR3 is 12 residues. Trimming pared 6 bases from V and 8 bases from J, leaving 11 bases between. This CDR3 is CASSKDNHEQFF. The CDR3 DNA reads TGTGCCAGCAGTAAAGACAACCATGAGCAGTTCTTC.